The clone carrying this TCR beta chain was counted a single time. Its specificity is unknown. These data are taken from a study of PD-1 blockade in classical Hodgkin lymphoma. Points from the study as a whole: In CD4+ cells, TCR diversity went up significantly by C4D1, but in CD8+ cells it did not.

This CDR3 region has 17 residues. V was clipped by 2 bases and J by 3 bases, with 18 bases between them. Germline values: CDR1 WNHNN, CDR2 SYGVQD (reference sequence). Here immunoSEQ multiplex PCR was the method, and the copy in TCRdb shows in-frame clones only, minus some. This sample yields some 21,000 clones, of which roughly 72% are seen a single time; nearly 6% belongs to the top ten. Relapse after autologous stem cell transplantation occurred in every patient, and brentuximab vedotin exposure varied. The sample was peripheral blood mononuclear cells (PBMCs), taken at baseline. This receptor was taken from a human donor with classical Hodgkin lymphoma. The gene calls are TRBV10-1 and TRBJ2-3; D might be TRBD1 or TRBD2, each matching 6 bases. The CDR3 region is CASSEPTPRGPTDTQYF. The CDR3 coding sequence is TGCGCCAGCAGTGAGCCCACCCCACGGGGGCCAACAGATACGCAGTATTTT.